This TCR beta chain was identified in a study of neoadjuvant nivolumab and ipilimumab in lung cancer. Across the whole study: Patients got nivolumab 3 mg/kg on days 1, 15 and 29; combination added ipilimumab 1 mg/kg day 1. Study findings and constraints: From pretherapy to surgery, tumor richness and clonality rose with dual therapy. Compared with tumor-adjacent uninvolved lung, resected tumors showed greater richness and clonality. A small number of samples were TCR sequenced.

Profiling relied on immunoSEQ multiplex PCR, and the TCRdb table lists in-frame clones only, not all of them. Here the sample spans 25,000 to 35,000 clones, just over 90% being singletons. From germline, CDR1 is SGHRS and CDR2 YFSETQ. V was cut by 4 bases and J by 6 bases, with 13 bases left in between. The CDR3 length is 13 residues. Only one count was recorded for this clone. Its antigen is undetermined. The receptor was isolated from an adult with non-small cell lung cancer. The sample was peripheral blood, taken after neoadjuvant nivolumab, alone or with ipilimumab, at or shortly before surgery. The chain employs TRBV5-1 and TRBJ1-1, with unresolved D. The CDR3 spells CASSARDFSEAFF. The DNA for the CDR3 is TGCGCCAGCAGCGCCCGTGATTTTTCTGAAGCTTTCTTT.